These T cell receptor beta chains were read from a single sample in a study of neoadjuvant nivolumab and ipilimumab in lung cancer. Clones were sequenced by immunoSEQ multiplex PCR, and TCRdb holds only the in-frame ones, with some missing. The sample gives some 9,700 clones, around 77% of which show up once; around 7% is in the top ten. The material sequenced was tumor tissue, taken after neoadjuvant nivolumab, alone or with ipilimumab, at or shortly before surgery. Every receptor here comes from an adult with non-small cell lung cancer. Some clones in this sample may be carry-over from other donors' samples. Both conserved end residues are part of each CDR3. Fields, in order: D gene, V gene, clone size, J gene, CDR3 protein, CDR3 DNA. The D gene is left open where the match is weak. Rows give clone size only sometimes, using once, few, many, or a class for an expanded clone.

-,TRBV30,-,TRBJ1-3,CAWKGIGNTIYF,TGTGCCTGGAAGGGTATTGGAAACACCATATATTTT
-,TRBV18,-,TRBJ2-2,CASSPFGGRIGELFF,TGTGCCAGCTCACCCTTCGGGGGGCGCATCGGGGAGCTGTTTTTT
-,TRBV7-9,-,TRBJ2-3,CASHKGGLNGQYF,TGTGCCAGCCATAAGGGAGGACTCAACGGGCAGTATTTT
-,TRBV14,-,TRBJ2-7,CASSQMGSFSYEQYF,TGTGCCAGCAGCCAGATGGGCAGTTTCTCCTACGAGCAGTACTTC
-,TRBV9,few,TRBJ2-1,CASSLNPTGRNEQFF,TGTGCCAGCAGCCTTAACCCGACGGGACGCAATGAGCAGTTCTTC
TRBD1,TRBV5-1,-,TRBJ1-1,CASSLARGSTEAFF,TGCGCCAGCAGCTTGGCCAGGGGGAGCACTGAAGCTTTCTTT
TRBD1,TRBV29-1,-,TRBJ1-3,CSVAGTGAGNTIYF,TGCAGCGTAGCCGGGACAGGGGCTGGAAACACCATATATTTT
-,TRBV27,few,TRBJ2-7,CASSFVDRPYEQYF,TGTGCCAGCAGTTTCGTCGACAGACCCTACGAGCAGTACTTC
-,TRBV10-3,-,TRBJ1-1,CAISATITGSGTEAFF,TGTGCCATCAGTGCCACAATCACAGGGTCGGGCACTGAAGCTTTCTTT
TRBD2,TRBV5-1,-,TRBJ2-7,CASSERGGEQYF,TGCGCCAGCAGCGAGCGGGGGGGTGAGCAGTACTTC
TRBD1,TRBV5-1,-,TRBJ2-3,CASSTVQGVADTQYF,TGCGCCAGCAGCACCGTACAGGGGGTAGCAGATACGCAGTATTTT
-,TRBV5-1,-,TRBJ2-7,CASSSQSVAGDEQYF,TGCGCCAGCAGCTCCCAGTCCGTGGCAGGGGACGAGCAGTACTTC